This T cell receptor beta chain came from a study of cytomegalovirus exposure and HLA in healthy donors. Notes on the study in general: A reported reduction in N-insertions relative to the 666-donor mean was seen in an Asian-associated ancestry cluster in a later analysis. CMV serostatus was the sole immune exposure data available.

The V gene lost 2 bases and the J gene lost 0 bases, with 5 bases spanning the gap. The CDR3 covers 14 residues. CDR1 is GTSNPN and CDR2 is SVGIG in the germline V gene (reference sequence). Worth noting for this clone: Its antigen is not identified.

The primer mix had 60 Vbeta and 13 Jbeta primers. Clones were read by immunoSEQ multiplex PCR, and TCRdb kept only the in-frame ones, dropping some. The sample holds over 110,000 clones, 82% seen once. The receptor was derived from a male donor in good health and CMV-seronegative. The rearrangement uses TRBV30 and TRBJ2-6; D perhaps matches TRBD1 (5 bases). Sequenced input: PBMCs. CDR3 sequence reads: CAWSQGSGANVLTF. The CDR3 coding sequence is TGTGCCTGGAGTCAGGGCTCTGGGGCCAACGTCCTGACTTTC.